A single sample gave rise to the 10 T cell receptor beta chains below, sequenced in a study of T cell responses to AZD1222 COVID-19 vaccine. Assay used: immunoSEQ multiplex PCR; TCRdb lists only in-frame clones, some missing. The table shows roughly 140,000 clones, with 88% occurring only once. Sequenced material: peripheral blood, taken 28 days after the second AZD1222 dose. The receptor source for this set is an adult who received the AZD1222 COVID-19 vaccine.

This clone was observed a handful of times. The J gene is TRBJ1-2, the V gene TRBV4-1, with D unresolved. Germline V gene sequence: CDR1 MGHRA, CDR2 YSYEKL. The V and J ends lost 0 bases and 10 bases respectively, with 12 bases between them. This CDR3 contains 13 residues. CDR3 sequence (DNA): TGCGCCAGCAGCCAAGAAAATGGAGGTTACTACACCTTC. Residues: CASSQENGGYYTF.

The J gene is TRBJ2-1, the V gene TRBV7-2; TRBD2 matches 8 bases. Germline lookup yields CDR1 SGHTA and CDR2 FQGNSA. J gave up 2 bases and V 5 bases, and 5 bases lay outside the gene matches. The CDR3 is 15 residues long. The CDR3 sequence: CASSKAGEPYNEQFF. Here the CDR3 DNA reads TGTGCCAGCAGCAAAGCGGGGGAGCCCTACAATGAGCAGTTCTTC. Based on the CDR3 plus reference TRBV7-2 and TRBJ2-1, the full variable domain is GAGVSQSPSNKVTEKGKDVELRCDPISGHTALYWYRQSLGQGLEFLIYFQGNSAPDKSGLPSDRFSAERTGGSVSTLTIQRTQQEDSAVYLCASSKAGEPYNEQFFGPGTRLTVL.

For the CDR3, the DNA is TGTGCCAGCAGTTTTGGAGGGCCGCGGGAGACCCAGTACTTC. Translation gives CASSFGGPRETQYF. The chain has TRBV27 and TRBJ2-5; maybe TRBD2 (6 bases). The CDR3 is 14 amino acids. V was trimmed by 3 bases and J by 5 bases, leaving 13 bases between them. CDR1 and CDR2 (germline): MNHEY, SMNVEV (reference sequence).

The chain links TRBV28 to TRBJ2-5, with 11 bases fitting TRBD1. Germline values: CDR1 MDHEN, CDR2 SYDVKM. This CDR3 has 16 residues. The V and J ends lost 6 bases and 5 bases, in that order; junction bases with no gene match: 11. CDR3 loop: CASRTSRTGGLETQYF. CDR3 coding DNA: TGTGCCAGCAGAACTTCTCGGACAGGGGGCTTGGAGACCCAGTACTTC.

The chain joins TRBV30 to TRBJ2-5, with no clear D. The germline V gene encodes CDR1 GTSNPN and CDR2 SVGIG (reference sequence). Trimming shortened V by 3 bases and J by 1 base, and 6 bases separated the two germline ends. This CDR3 has 12 residues. The CDR3 is CAWRGSQETQYF. The CDR3 nucleotides are TGTGCCTGGAGGGGCAGCCAAGAGACCCAGTACTTC.

The gene calls are TRBV5-1 and TRBJ1-2; D is unresolved. Germline V gene sequence: CDR1 SGHRS, CDR2 YFSETQ. The CDR3 runs to 14 residues. Between the trimmed V and J ends, which lost 5 bases and 4 bases, there was a span of 15 bases. The CDR3 is CASRNGMEPYGYTF. CDR3 nucleotide sequence: TGCGCCAGCAGGAATGGAATGGAACCCTATGGCTACACCTTC.

V is TRBV28 and J is TRBJ2-7; weak D call: TRBD2 (6 bases). Deletions cut 4 bases from V and 8 bases from J, with 9 bases between. From germline, CDR1 is MDHEN and CDR2 SYDVKM. The CDR3 covers 11 residues. The CDR3 DNA is TGTGCCAGCAGTTCGGGGGTCCAGCAGTACTTC. Translation: CASSSGVQQYF.

This clone was detected once. This chain links TRBV6-5 with TRBJ2-5, with D unresolved. V lost 7 bases and J 4 bases, leaving 10 bases between the germline ends. The germline V gene encodes CDR1 MNHEY and CDR2 SVGAGI. This CDR3 comprises 12 residues. The CDR3 protein is CASTSTSETQYF. The DNA of the CDR3 is TGTGCCAGCACCTCGACCTCAGAGACCCAGTACTTC.

The chain joins TRBV3-1 (or the pseudogene TRBV3-2) to TRBJ2-1; 8 bases match TRBD2. The CDR3 is made up of 15 amino acids. Germline CDR1 and CDR2: LGHDT and YNNKEL (reference sequence). The V and J ends lost 1 base and 7 bases, in that order; junction bases with no gene match: 6. Written as DNA, the CDR3 is TGTGCCAGCAGCCAAGTCCGGGGGGGAAGGAATGAGCAGTTCTTC. It translates to CASSQVRGGRNEQFF.

The rearrangement joins TRBV11-2 to TRBJ2-5; no firm D call. The CDR3 length is 13 residues. Looked up from germline, CDR1 is SGHAT and CDR2 is FQNNGV. The germline V and J ends were trimmed by 6 bases and 1 base, with 9 bases remaining between them. The CDR3 bases are TGTGCCAGCAGGGGGAACCTCCAAGAGACCCAGTACTTC. Its protein is CASRGNLQETQYF.